This record covers a single T cell receptor beta chain. This specimen belongs to a study of T cells expressing NK-cell markers. Overall study: The study sequenced eight donors, seven HCMV-seropositive and one seronegative.

The V gene's germline CDR1 is SGHRS and CDR2 YFSETQ. This CDR3 contains 15 residues. Reanalyzing the 5' RACE reads, TCRdb keeps one entry per CDR3 protein, without DNA. Recorded for this sample: approximately 550,000 distinct CDR3 sequences. Sequencing was performed on blood T cells: a sorted CD56 or NKG2C T cell subset, CD4+ or CD8+ T cells, or bulk PBMC T cells (not recorded which). This receptor was taken from a man aged 18 to 30 in good health. This chain links TRBV5-1 with TRBJ2-5; TCRdb's D call, TRBD1, is unchecked because there is no DNA. CDR3 sequence: CASSPGTGLQETQYF.